Listed below are T cell receptor beta chains from one sample, sequenced in a study of blood T cell repertoires in COVID-19. Repertoires were generated with immunoSEQ multiplex PCR, while TCRdb's copy carries only in-frame clones and drops some. This sample has hundreds of thousands of clones, with 86% found just once. Material: peripheral blood. All receptors come from a woman aged 30 to 39 with active or convalescent COVID-19. Both conserved end residues are part of each CDR3. The order of the fields is D gene, J gene, V gene, clone size, CDR3 protein, CDR3 DNA. A D gene is named only where the DNA matches it firmly. The size of a clone is reported for some rows only, either as once, few or many, or as a class for expanded clones.

>.|TRBJ1-5|TRBV29-1|.
CSVEAGYGQPQHF
TGCAGCGTTGAGGCAGGGTATGGCCAGCCCCAGCATTTT
>TRBD1|TRBJ1-3|TRBV7-9|.
CASSPWTGDSGNTIYF
TGTGCCAGCAGCCCGTGGACAGGAGACTCTGGAAACACCATATATTTT
>TRBD1|TRBJ1-2|TRBV27|.
CASIPSPGTGYGYTF
TGTGCCAGCATCCCTAGTCCCGGGACAGGGTACGGCTACACCTTC
>TRBD2|TRBJ2-3|TRBV20-1|.
CSASPVAGGSTDTQYF
TGCAGTGCTAGTCCTGTAGCGGGGGGGAGCACAGATACGCAGTATTTT
>.|TRBJ2-1|TRBV19|once
CASSIGTPYNEQFF
TGTGCCAGTAGTATCGGGACTCCATACAATGAGCAGTTCTTC
>TRBD1|TRBJ2-5|TRBV6-4|.
CASSESGGRETQYF
TGTGCCAGCAGTGAGTCAGGGGGACGGGAGACCCAGTACTTC
>.|TRBJ1-4|TRBV6-1|once
CASNRREGTNEKLFF
TGTGCCTCAAACCGGAGGGAGGGAACTAATGAAAAACTGTTTTTT
>TRBD1|TRBJ2-1|TRBV18|.
CASSPIGQGADEQFF
TGTGCCAGCTCACCTATCGGACAGGGGGCCGATGAGCAGTTCTTC
>TRBD1|TRBJ2-2|TRBV6-2/TRBV6-3|.
CASSLRTGANTGELFF
TGTGCCAGCAGTCTCAGGACAGGGGCGAACACCGGGGAGCTGTTTTTT
>.|TRBJ2-1|TRBV28|.
CASSFGQQFF
TGTGCCAGCAGTTTTGGGCAGCAGTTCTTC
>TRBD2|TRBJ2-5|TRBV2|.
CASSEVWLAGVQYQETQYF
TGTGCCAGCAGTGAAGTTTGGCTAGCGGGGGTCCAGTACCAAGAGACCCAGTACTTC
>TRBD1|TRBJ1-1|TRBV3-1/TRBV3-2|.
CASSQTGGRNTEAFF
TGTGCCAGCAGCCAGACAGGGGGCCGGAACACTGAAGCTTTCTTT
>.|TRBJ1-1|TRBV5-4|.
CASKDRNTEAFF
TGTGCCAGCAAGGACAGGAACACTGAAGCTTTCTTT
>TRBD1|TRBJ1-1|TRBV19|.
CASVGTGWTEAFF
TGTGCCAGTGTGGGGACAGGATGGACTGAAGCTTTCTTT
>TRBD2|TRBJ2-1|TRBV30|.
CAWTASGVAYNEQFF
TGTGCCTGGACGGCTAGCGGAGTGGCCTACAATGAGCAGTTCTTC
>TRBD1|TRBJ2-7|TRBV15|.
CATSRSDRADLYEQYF
TGTGCCACCAGCAGATCAGACAGGGCTGACCTCTACGAGCAGTACTTC
>TRBD1|TRBJ1-2|TRBV20-1|.
CSASPRVQGQGYYEKGYTF
TGCAGTGCTAGTCCGAGGGTGCAAGGACAGGGCTACTATGAGAAGGGCTACACCTTC
>.|TRBJ2-5|TRBV20-1|.
CSVGRETQYF
TGCAGTGTCGGTCGGGAGACCCAGTACTTC